This T cell receptor (beta chain) was sequenced for a study of blood T cell repertoires in COVID-19. For the study at large: Researchers got acute and convalescent COVID-19 samples from the United States, Italy and Spain. Sample material is recorded as cDNA or gDNA derived from T cells, B-cell-depleted T cells, or PBMCs.

Original data processing: Estimated nucleated cell counts came from reference gene primer amplification. The data were produced by immunoSEQ multiplex PCR, yet TCRdb's version contains in-frame clones alone and is incomplete. Clone size and V and J calls were adopted from that table, with D and trimming inferred from the DNA. The sample gives 150,000 to 200,000 clones, 82% of which show up once; around 8% is in the top ten. Germline assignment: CDR1 GTSNPN and CDR2 SVGIG (reference sequence). V gave up 0 bases and J gave up 6 bases, with 15 bases separating them. CDR3 length equals 15 residues. The origin of this receptor is a woman between 65 and 79 years old with acute or convalescent COVID-19. The chain couples TRBV30 to TRBJ2-1, with a weak D call TRBD1 (6 bases). Material for sequencing was peripheral blood. CDR3 sequence reads: CAWSVGDTRLNEQFF. DNA of the CDR3: TGTGCCTGGAGTGTAGGGGACACTAGACTCAATGAGCAGTTCTTC.